These 26 T cell receptor beta chains came from one sample sequenced in a study of T cell repertoires in cytomegalovirus infection. The antigens of these receptors remain unknown. TCRdb called the reads again in MiXCR, with one record for every CDR3 protein. The table lists approximately 280,000 distinct CDR3 sequences, 22% of them singletons. The material was cultured PBMCs, obtained from culture after CMV antigen stimulation. The receptors were sampled from a human donor in good health (CMV status not recorded). Some clones in this sample may be carry-over from other donors' samples.

The chain has TRBV9 and TRBJ2-1, with D possibly matching TRBD2 (6 bases). From germline, CDR1 is SGDLS and CDR2 YYNGEE. Trimming pared 3 bases from V and 0 bases from J, leaving 19 bases between. The CDR3 loop spans 18 amino acids. The CDR3 DNA is TGTGCCAGCAGCGCCGCACCTTCGGGGAGGACCTCCTACAATGAGCAGTTCTTC. It translates to CASSAAPSGRTSYNEQFF.

This clonotype was detected ten times or more. The J gene is TRBJ2-3, the V gene TRBV5-4; a weak D match, TRBD2 (5 bases). Trimming removed 6 bases from V and 0 bases from J, with 14 bases in between. Per the germline V gene, CDR1 is SGHNT and CDR2 is YYREEE (reference sequence). The length of the CDR3 is 15 residues. In nucleotides, the CDR3 is TGTGCCAGCATGGGGAGCGAGTTGAGCACAGATACGCAGTATTTT. Amino acid sequence: CASMGSELSTDTQYF.

This clonotype was detected many times. The chain is built from TRBV7-2 and TRBJ1-5; maybe TRBD1 (5 bases). Germline CDR1 reads SGHTA; CDR2 reads FQGNSA. The CDR3 is 15 amino acids. Trimming cost V 5 bases and J 8 bases, with 19 bases left between them. CDR3 region: CASSPGSSGKEPQHF. CDR3 nucleotide sequence: TGTGCCAGCAGCCCAGGGTCCTCTGGCAAAGAGCCCCAGCATTTT.

Only a few counts were recorded for this clonotype. The chain links TRBV28 to TRBJ1-2; the D gene is possibly TRBD1 (5 bases). Looked up from germline, CDR1 is MDHEN and CDR2 is SYDVKM. The V gene lost 8 bases and the J gene lost 4 bases, with 11 bases spanning the gap. This CDR3 spans 12 amino acids. The CDR3 nucleotides are TGTGCCAGCTGGAGACAGCCCTATGGCTACACCTTC. Its protein is CASWRQPYGYTF.

The V gene is TRBV12-5, the J gene TRBJ2-2; D perhaps matches TRBD2 (6 bases). Trimming stripped 6 bases from V and 1 base from J, with 21 bases between. CDR3 size: 18 residues. CDR1 and CDR2 from the germline V gene are LGHNT and FRNRAP. The CDR3 coding sequence is TGTGCTAGTGGCTCTCCACCCGGCGGTAGCGGGAACACCGGGGAGCTGTTTTTT. This gives the protein CASGSPPGGSGNTGELFF.

J is TRBJ2-7 and V is TRBV28, with a possible D match to TRBD2 (6 bases). V lost 11 bases, J lost 4 bases, and 21 bases lay in between. This CDR3 spans 14 amino acids. CDR1 and CDR2 from the germline V gene are MDHEN and SYDVKM. CDR3 residues: CASRPRPGEYEQYF. In DNA, the CDR3 is TGTGCCTCTCGCCCTCGTCCGGGAGAGTACGAGCAGTACTTC.

There are a few counts of this clonotype. Written as DNA, the CDR3 is TGTGCCAGTAAAAGGACTAGCGGAACCGGGGAGCTGTTTTTT. This sequence encodes CASKRTSGTGELFF. The chain links TRBV19 to TRBJ2-2; the match to TRBD2 covers 10 bases. J was trimmed by 5 bases and V by 7 bases; bases with no gene match: 4. Per the germline V gene, CDR1 is LNHDA and CDR2 is SQIVND (reference sequence). The CDR3 runs to 14 residues.

J is TRBJ2-7 and V is TRBV28; possibly TRBD2 for D (5 bases). From germline, CDR1 is MDHEN and CDR2 SYDVKM. This CDR3 is 12 amino acids long. V was trimmed by 7 bases and J by 7 bases, leaving 14 bases between them. CDR3 sequence reads: CASITPPGEQYF. As DNA, the CDR3 is TGTGCCAGCATCACCCCGCCGGGGGAGCAGTACTTC.

This clonotype was picked up a small number of times. The J gene is TRBJ2-1, the V gene TRBV7-9; D not resolved. V shed 3 bases and J shed 6 bases, with 12 bases lying between them. CDR3 length: 14 residues. Germline V gene data show CDR1 as SEHNR and CDR2 as FQNEAQ (reference sequence). In DNA form, the CDR3 reads TGTGCCAGCAGCTTGGATTGGGGTGGCAATGAGCAGTTCTTC. As protein: CASSLDWGGNEQFF.

This clonotype was counted between two and nine times. The CDR3 DNA is TGTGCCAGCAGTACCCGATGGAGAGTGCAGCCAGATACGCAGTATTTT. It yields the protein CASSTRWRVQPDTQYF. The V gene is TRBV6-2 or TRBV6-3, the J gene TRBJ2-3; D is unclear. V was trimmed by 5 bases and J by 4 bases, leaving 19 bases between them. The CDR3 loop spans 16 amino acids. The V gene's germline CDR1 is MNHEY and CDR2 SVGEGT.

The chain combines TRBV7-6 with TRBJ2-5; 10 bases agree with TRBD2. The junction had 12 bases not matched to a gene; V was cut back by 1 base and J by 7 bases. CDR3 size: 17 residues. Per the germline V gene, CDR1 is SGHVS and CDR2 is FNYEAQ. This chain's CDR3 is CASSLVLAGDLTRTQYF. CDR3 sequence (DNA): TGTGCCAGCAGCTTAGTCCTAGCGGGAGACCTAACCCGGACCCAGTACTTC.

Many counts were recorded for this clonotype. The CDR3 DNA reads TGTGCCAGCAGCTTAGGGAGCTCCCTACCCACAGATACGCAGTATTTT. Residues: CASSLGSSLPTDTQYF. The chain uses TRBV7-6 and TRBJ2-3; D remains unclear. The CDR3 totals 16 residues. Germline CDR1 SGHVS, CDR2 FNYEAQ. V dropped 1 base and J dropped 2 bases, with 13 bases sitting between them.

This clonotype was seen a few times. The CDR3 region is CASSFRDYGYTF. In DNA, the CDR3 is TGTGCCAGTAGTTTCAGGGACTATGGCTACACCTTC. This sequence joins TRBV19 and TRBJ1-2, with D maybe TRBD1 (5 bases). The CDR3 totals 12 residues. CDR1 and CDR2 (germline): LNHDA, SQIVND (reference sequence). The V gene lost 5 bases and the J gene lost 3 bases, with 7 bases spanning the gap.

The genes are TRBV7-3 and TRBJ2-5; 11 bases agree with TRBD1. With 1 base clipped from V and 4 bases from J, the junction kept 8 bases outside the gene matches. The CDR3 runs to 17 residues. The germline V gene has CDR1 SGHTA and CDR2 FQGTGA. The CDR3: CASSLNPLGTGGETQYF. In DNA form, the CDR3 reads TGTGCCAGCAGCTTAAACCCCCTCGGGACAGGGGGAGAGACCCAGTACTTC.

To note about this clonotype: This may arise from a read error, as a much more abundant clone is one base away. The chain uses TRBV11-3 and TRBJ1-1; possibly TRBD1 for D (5 bases). Germline assignment: CDR1 SGHNT and CDR2 YENEEA. This CDR3 comprises 13 residues. CDR3: CACSRRLGLEAFF. The CDR3 DNA follows: TGTGCCTGCAGCCGAAGACTGGGACTGGAAGCTTTCTTT.

The chain links TRBV11-2 to TRBJ2-1, with 9 bases identical to TRBD2. Trimming removed 6 bases from V and 6 bases from J; junction bases left unmatched: 12. CDR1 SGHAT and CDR2 FQNNGV come from the germline V gene. This CDR3 spans 16 amino acids. CDR3 nucleotides: TGTGCCAGCAGTCCAGGCTCAGCGGGAGGTATCAATGAGCAGTTCTTC. It translates to CASSPGSAGGINEQFF.

This clonotype has just a few counts. The chain is built from TRBV25-1 and TRBJ1-1, with D uncertain. V was clipped by 7 bases and J by 3 bases, with 9 bases between them. Germline-derived CDR1 and CDR2 are MGHDK and SYGVNS. The CDR3 loop spans 12 amino acids. CDR3 in amino acids: CASKVGDTEAFF. CDR3 nucleotide sequence: TGTGCCAGCAAGGTCGGGGACACTGAAGCTTTCTTT.

This clonotype was observed many times. This chain links TRBV7-2 with TRBJ2-5; 9 bases fit TRBD2. Germline trimming cut 5 bases from V and 5 bases from J; bases unmatched to any gene: 6. Germline V gives CDR1 SGHTA, CDR2 FQGNSA. The CDR3 is 14 amino acids. In DNA, the CDR3 is TGTGCCAGCAGCCTTAGCGGGAGTTGGGAGACCCAGTACTTC. Its protein product is CASSLSGSWETQYF.

The CDR3 reads CASSLTASTDTQYF. Here the CDR3 DNA reads TGTGCCAGCAGCTTAACGGCTAGCACAGATACGCAGTATTTT. The chain joins TRBV11-3 to TRBJ2-3; D unresolved. Germline loops: CDR1 SGHNT, CDR2 YENEEA. V was clipped by 2 bases and J by 0 bases, with 6 bases between them. The CDR3 is made up of 14 amino acids. Full variable domain (rest looked up from reference TRBV11-3 and TRBJ2-3): EAGVVQSPRYKIIEKKQPVAFWCNPISGHNTLYWYLQNLGQGPELLIRYENEEAVDDSQLPKDRFSAERLKGVDSTLKIQPAELGDSAVYLCASSLTASTDTQYFGPGTRLTVL.

The rearrangement links TRBV6-2 or TRBV6-3 to TRBJ2-7; 7 nucleotides align to TRBD1. Germline V gene sequence: CDR1 MNHEY, CDR2 SVGEGT. This CDR3 contains 13 residues. The V segment lost 5 bases and the J segment 9 bases; nucleotides outside the gene matches: 10. CDR3 nucleotides: TGTGCCAGCAGTCCGACGACAGGGAGTCGGCAGTACGTC. Protein sequence: CASSPTTGSRQYV.

This clonotype appeared a few times. The chain joins TRBV10-3 to TRBJ2-3; the match to TRBD2 covers 8 bases. Germline V gene sequence: CDR1 ENHRY, CDR2 SYGVKD. The CDR3 spans 17 residues. The V and J ends lost 3 bases and 4 bases, in that order; junction bases with no gene match: 12. Here the CDR3 reads CAISELAVIGGADTQYF. As DNA, the CDR3 is TGTGCCATCAGTGAACTAGCGGTCATAGGGGGGGCAGATACGCAGTATTTT.

This clonotype appeared a few times. The chain couples TRBV5-1 to TRBJ2-1, with TRBD1 identical over 8 bases. V lost 2 bases, J lost 7 bases, and 11 bases stayed unmatched. Germline values: CDR1 SGHRS, CDR2 YFSETQ. This CDR3 contains 16 residues. CDR3 in amino acids: CASSLGDRGRRNEQFF. The DNA for the CDR3 is TGCGCCAGCAGCTTAGGAGACAGGGGCAGGCGGAATGAGCAGTTCTTC.

This clonotype was recorded a few times. An end of the junction does not agree with germline; a read error may underlie this. The chain employs TRBV6-2 or TRBV6-3 and TRBJ2-6; TRBD1 might be the D (6 bases). There are 16 residues in the CDR3. Germline CDR1 reads MNHEY; CDR2 reads SVGEGT. CDR3 sequence: CASSAQGNSGANVLTF. In nucleotides, the CDR3 is TGTGCCAGCAGCGCACAGGGAAACTCTGGGGCCAACGTCCTGACCTTC.

Only a few counts were recorded for this clonotype. This chain joins TRBV6-4 and TRBJ2-1; D call uncertain. The CDR3 is 13 residues long. Germline V gene sequence: CDR1 MRHNA, CDR2 SNTAGT. Trimming removed 4 bases from V and 8 bases from J, with 12 bases in between. The CDR3 reads CASSVYPGDEQFF. The DNA of the CDR3 is TGTGCCAGCAGTGTTTATCCCGGCGATGAGCAGTTCTTC.

The chain uses TRBV18 and TRBJ2-5; D gene uncertain. Germline CDR1 KGHSH, CDR2 LQKENI. V lost 0 bases and J 8 bases, leaving 13 bases between the germline ends. The CDR3 spans 14 residues. CDR3 loop: CASSPPSRGETQYF. DNA for the CDR3: TGTGCCAGCTCACCACCGAGCCGCGGAGAAACCCAGTACTTC.

The DNA of the CDR3 is TGTGCCAGCAACAAGCGCAATCGAGACAATGAGCAGTTCTTC. Amino acids: CASNKRNRDNEQFF. The chain couples TRBV6-5 to TRBJ2-1, with no clear D. V lost 7 bases, J lost 5 bases, and 15 bases lay in between. The length of the CDR3 is 14 residues. Looked up from germline, CDR1 is MNHEY and CDR2 is SVGAGI.